This TCR beta chain was recorded in a study of blood T cell repertoires in COVID-19. Study details: The United States, Italy and Spain supplied acute and convalescent COVID-19 samples. PBMCs, B-cell-depleted T cells, or T cells were the source of the cDNA or gDNA that made up the material.

In the original processing: Reference gene primer amplification gave estimated nucleated cell counts. Data came from immunoSEQ multiplex PCR; TCRdb stores just in-frame clones and leaves some out. V, J and clone size reflect that table, while D and trimming were determined from the DNA. The repertoire holds about 190,000 clones, with over 75% as singletons. This TCR came from a man in his forties or fifties who had recovered from COVID-19. The sequenced sample was peripheral blood.

CDR3 coding DNA: TGTGCCAGTAGTTGGTCGGGACTAGCGGACCAAAAGCCCAGGGATGAGCAGTTCTTC. Its protein is CASSWSGLADQKPRDEQFF. The chain recombines TRBV19 with TRBJ2-1, with TRBD2 matching over 11 bases. There are 19 residues in the CDR3. Unmatched junction bases numbered 20, after V lost 5 bases and J lost 8 bases. Germline CDR1 LNHDA, CDR2 SQIVND (reference sequence).